The 8 T cell receptor beta chains given below trace back to one sample, sequenced in a study of cytomegalovirus exposure and HLA in healthy donors. It was with 60 Vbeta and 13 Jbeta primers that the PCR ran. Here immunoSEQ multiplex PCR was the method, and the copy in TCRdb shows in-frame clones only, minus some. The sample has 150,000 or so clones, about 80% seen once. Sequencing was done on a sample of PBMCs. All receptors come from a man aged 35 to 55 in good health and CMV-seronegative.

The genes are TRBV30 and TRBJ1-5; maybe TRBD1 (5 bases). Trimming left V 4 bases short and J 0 bases short, with 10 bases between. Germline CDR1 reads GTSNPN; CDR2 reads SVGIG (reference sequence). This CDR3 contains 14 residues. Here the CDR3 reads CAWKVGASNQPQHF. In DNA, the CDR3 is TGTGCCTGGAAGGTAGGGGCTAGCAATCAGCCCCAGCATTTT.

This chain uses TRBV7-2 with TRBJ1-5, with D possibly being TRBD1 (5 bases). V was clipped by 1 base and J by 5 bases, with 15 bases between them. The CDR3 sequence is 16 residues long. Germline lookup yields CDR1 SGHTA and CDR2 FQGNSA. CDR3: CASSLVLRGIDQPQHF. The CDR3 nucleotides read TGTGCCAGCAGCTTAGTACTGCGGGGGATTGATCAGCCCCAGCATTTT.

V is TRBV7-9 and J is TRBJ2-5, with 7 bases that match TRBD2. The CDR3 length is 15 residues. CDR1 and CDR2 (germline): SEHNR, FQNEAQ (reference sequence). V shed 5 bases and J 3 bases; nucleotides not matched to a gene: 9. CDR3 bases: TGTGCCAGCAGCCTCCCCGGGGCGGGAGAAGAGACCCAGTACTTC. This gives the protein CASSLPGAGEETQYF.

This chain joins TRBV10-3 and TRBJ1-2; 7 nucleotides match TRBD1. The CDR3 runs 12 residues. Germline V CDR1 and CDR2: ENHRY, SYGVKD. V lost 8 bases and J lost 6; bases outside the gene matches: 6. The CDR3, as DNA: TGTGCCATCCTTGAAGGGGGCGATGGCTACACCTTC. It translates to CAILEGGDGYTF.

The chain combines TRBV27 with TRBJ1-2; 7 nucleotides align to TRBD1. CDR3 length: 12 residues. Germline values: CDR1 MNHEY, CDR2 SMNVEV (reference sequence). V gave up 6 bases and J gave up 7 bases; unmatched junction bases: 5. As DNA, the CDR3 is TGTGCCAGCAGGACAGGGAGAGGTGGCTACACCTTC. Encoded protein: CASRTGRGGYTF.

This clone has more than one count but fewer than ten. V usage is TRBV27 and J usage is TRBJ2-7, with TRBD2 matching over 7 bases. The CDR3 is 16 residues long. CDR1 MNHEY and CDR2 SMNVEV come from the germline V gene (reference sequence). Trimming cost V 1 base and J 2 bases; bases outside gene matches: 8. CDR3 nucleotide sequence: TGTGCCAGCAGTTTATTCACGCGGGAGAGTCCCTACGAGCAGTACTTC. Its translation is CASSLFTRESPYEQYF.

This clone was observed a few times. This chain connects TRBV5-1 to TRBJ2-1; D is unresolved. The CDR3 extends over 12 amino acids. Trimming left V 0 bases short and J 7 bases short, with 5 bases between. Germline-derived CDR1 and CDR2 are SGHRS and YFSETQ. CDR3 region: CASSLDGNEQFF. As DNA, the CDR3 is TGCGCCAGCAGCTTGGACGGGAATGAGCAGTTCTTC.

The chain carries TRBV7-2 and TRBJ2-1; 7 bases align to TRBD2. Trimming took 6 bases from V and 4 from J; bases not matched to a gene: 9. Germline loops: CDR1 SGHTA, CDR2 FQGNSA. The CDR3 has 15 amino acids. CDR3 coding DNA: TGTGCCAGCAGGCTATCGCGGGAGAATTACAATGAGCAGTTCTTC. Translated: CASRLSRENYNEQFF.